Listed here is a single T cell receptor (beta chain). The antigen is undetermined. This record belongs to a study of cytomegalovirus exposure and HLA in healthy donors. Study-level points and caveats: The investigators catalogued 150 to 200 TCR beta chains as cytomegalovirus-associated. Across donors, most TCRs were seen rarely, yet some public ones were widespread. The tendency of first-cohort TCR clusters to co-occur in the approximately 120 validation repertoires was identified by a subsequent analysis.

Only in-frame clones appear in the TCRdb table, and some are missing; sequencing was by immunoSEQ multiplex PCR. The sample includes some 65,000 clones, around 97% of them seen just once. The receptor comes from a man between 18 and 29 years old in good health and CMV-seronegative. Sample: PBMCs.

This CDR3 is CATSTGGGGQEKLFF. The CDR3 DNA sequence: TGTGCCACCAGCACGGGGGGAGGGGGGCAAGAAAAACTGTTTTTT. This sequence joins TRBV15 and TRBJ1-4, with D possibly TRBD1 on 6 matching bases. This CDR3 comprises 15 residues. Germline-derived CDR1 and CDR2 are LNHNV and YYDKDF (reference sequence). V lost 4 bases, J lost 8 bases, and 17 bases lay in between.